This passage covers 25 T cell receptor beta chains from one sample sequenced in a study of blood T cell repertoires in COVID-19. This table comes from immunoSEQ multiplex PCR, and its TCRdb copy is limited to in-frame clones, with some not included. The repertoire holds about 190,000 clones, with over 75% as singletons. The sequencing sample was made of peripheral blood. Receptors were obtained from a man of 80 years or more with COVID-19, enrolled during active disease.

The chain uses TRBV11-2 and TRBJ1-6, with 8 positions matching TRBD1. The CDR3 totals 15 residues. The ends lost 8 bases at V and 0 bases at J; junction bases unmatched: 3. CDR1 and CDR2 (germline): SGHAT, FQNNGV. CDR3 sequence: CASRQGSSYNSPLHF. Here the CDR3 DNA reads TGTGCCAGCCGACAGGGGAGCTCCTATAATTCACCCCTCCACTTT.

This clone occurred a few times. This chain joins TRBV5-1 and TRBJ1-4; 8 bases match TRBD1. V trimming: 4 bases; J trimming: 4 bases; junction bases outside the gene matches: 6. Germline CDR1 reads SGHRS; CDR2 reads YFSETQ. The CDR3 contains 15 residues. The CDR3 spells CASSPGGRDNEKLFF. The CDR3 nucleotides are TGCGCCAGCAGCCCAGGGGGCCGGGATAATGAAAAACTGTTTTTT.

V is TRBV24-1 and J is TRBJ1-2; D gene ambiguous. V was cut by 3 bases and J by 8 bases, with 15 bases left in between. The germline gives CDR1 KGHDR, CDR2 SFDVKD. The CDR3 runs 14 residues. The CDR3 region is CATSDTPGIRGYTF. The CDR3 DNA sequence: TGTGCCACCAGTGATACACCCGGCATCAGGGGCTACACCTTC.

V is TRBV20-1 and J is TRBJ1-5; 12 bases map to TRBD1. Germline CDR1 and CDR2: DFQATT and SNEGSKA (reference sequence). This CDR3 region has 18 residues. The ends lost 3 bases at V and 1 base at J; junction bases unmatched: 10. The CDR3 DNA follows: TGCAGTGCTAGTGCCGTGGGACAGGGGGCCCTGAGCAATCAGCCCCAGCATTTT. Translated: CSASAVGQGALSNQPQHF.

This clone was seen a single time. The chain couples TRBV7-3 to TRBJ2-2, with TRBD1 matching over 10 bases. Germline values: CDR1 SGHTA, CDR2 FQGTGA. The V gene end was trimmed by 5 bases and the J gene end by 2 bases; junction bases not matched to a gene: 23. The CDR3 has 22 amino acids. In nucleotides, the CDR3 is TGTGCCAGCAGCCTTAGAGCGAGGGGTCCGGGACAGGGGCGGTCAAACACCGGGGAGCTGTTTTTT. Protein: CASSLRARGPGQGRSNTGELFF.

The chain employs TRBV7-2 and TRBJ1-4, with 8 bases matching TRBD1. This CDR3 is built from 15 residues. With V trimmed by 5 bases and J by 4 bases, 6 bases remained unmatched. Per germline, CDR1 SGHTA and CDR2 FQGNSA. DNA of the CDR3: TGTGCCAGCAGCGGACAGACAGGGGTTAATGAAAAACTGTTTTTT. This gives the protein CASSGQTGVNEKLFF.

The genes are TRBV27 and TRBJ2-3; tentatively, D is TRBD1 (6 bases). Trimming pared 3 bases from V and 1 base from J, leaving 11 bases between. This CDR3 has 15 residues. The germline V gene has CDR1 MNHEY and CDR2 SMNVEV (reference sequence). CDR3 sequence reads: CASSFGRQGTDTQYF. The CDR3 DNA reads TGTGCCAGCAGTTTCGGGCGACAGGGCACAGATACGCAGTATTTT.

The J gene is TRBJ2-7, the V gene TRBV12-3 or TRBV12-4, with no clear D. Trimming cost V 6 bases and J 3 bases, with 12 bases left between them. This CDR3 is 13 amino acids long. The CDR3 is CASSRSQVYEQYF. The CDR3, as DNA: TGTGCCAGCAGCCGAAGTCAGGTCTACGAGCAGTACTTC.

The chain carries TRBV4-2 and TRBJ1-6; D gene ambiguous. The length of the CDR3 is 12 residues. The germline V gene encodes CDR1 LGHNA and CDR2 YNFKEQ. The V gene lost 1 base and the J gene lost 9 bases, with 4 bases spanning the gap. CDR3 in DNA: TGTGCCAGCAGCCAAGCCTTTTCACCCCTCCACTTT. Encoded protein: CASSQAFSPLHF.

The rearrangement links TRBV6-5 to TRBJ1-5; no definite D call. The CDR3 consists of 16 residues. Between the trimmed V and J ends, which lost 2 bases and 0 bases, there was a span of 11 bases. CDR1 is MNHEY, CDR2 SVGAGI, per germline. The CDR3 loop reads CASSYPKEISNQPQHF. The CDR3 nucleotides are TGTGCCAGCAGTTACCCCAAGGAGATTAGCAATCAGCCCCAGCATTTT.

J is TRBJ1-6 and V is TRBV10-3; D uncertain. This CDR3 is built from 13 residues. The germline V and J ends were trimmed by 10 bases and 7 bases, with 14 bases remaining between them. CDR1 and CDR2 (germline): ENHRY, SYGVKD. The CDR3 loop reads CATRTPGNSPLHF. CDR3 DNA sequence: TGTGCCACCCGGACCCCGGGGAATTCACCCCTCCACTTT.

The V and J genes are TRBV3-1 (or the pseudogene TRBV3-2) and TRBJ2-7; D is possibly TRBD2 (6 bases). The V gene lost 1 base and the J gene lost 6 bases, with 10 bases spanning the gap. This CDR3 has 13 amino acids. Germline V lookup: CDR1 LGHDT, CDR2 YNNKEL (reference sequence). DNA for the CDR3: TGTGCCAGCAGCCAAGTGACTAGAGGCGAGCAGTACTTC. Amino acids: CASSQVTRGEQYF.

The chain combines TRBV6-2 or TRBV6-3 with TRBJ2-3, with 10 bases aligning to TRBD2. V shed 5 bases and J 0 bases; nucleotides not matched to a gene: 2. Per germline, CDR1 MNHEY and CDR2 SVGEGT. The CDR3 spans 15 residues. The CDR3 bases are TGTGCCAGCAGTCGTAGCGGGGGGAGCACAGATACGCAGTATTTT. Translating it yields CASSRSGGSTDTQYF.

This chain joins TRBV13 and TRBJ2-5; the D gene is possibly TRBD2 (6 bases). The CDR3 contains 14 residues. The germline V gene encodes CDR1 PRHDT and CDR2 FYEKMQ (reference sequence). V was trimmed by 1 base and J by 5 bases, leaving 11 bases between them. The CDR3 spells CASSLEPGGETQYF. CDR3 in DNA: TGTGCCAGCAGCTTAGAACCTGGGGGGGAGACCCAGTACTTC.

The V call is TRBV7-9, the J call TRBJ2-1, with 7 bases lining up with TRBD1. The trim removed 0 bases at V and 10 bases at J, leaving 9 bases unmatched. CDR3 length equals 15 residues. Germline V gene data show CDR1 as SEHNR and CDR2 as FQNEAQ (reference sequence). The CDR3 region is CASSLADLGQPEQFF. CDR3 DNA sequence: TGTGCCAGCAGCTTAGCCGACCTGGGACAGCCAGAGCAGTTCTTC.

The rearrangement uses TRBV11-2 and TRBJ1-1, with D unresolved. The V and J ends lost 1 base and 5 bases respectively, with 11 bases between them. CDR3 size: 14 residues. The germline V gene has CDR1 SGHAT and CDR2 FQNNGV. CDR3 in amino acids: CASSLGDRLTEAFF. The DNA for the CDR3 is TGTGCCAGCAGCTTAGGTGATCGACTGACTGAAGCTTTCTTT. The full variable domain, completed using reference TRBV11-2 and TRBJ1-1, is EAGVAQSPRYKIIEKRQSVAFWCNPISGHATLYWYQQILGQGPKLLIQFQNNGVVDDSQLPKDRFSAERLKGVDSTLKIQPAKLEDSAVYLCASSLGDRLTEAFFGQGTRLTVV.

The rearrangement uses TRBV14 and TRBJ1-4; 9 positions agree with TRBD1. Trimming took 3 bases from V and 7 from J; bases not matched to a gene: 6. CDR1 SGHDN and CDR2 FVKESK come from the germline V gene. The length of the CDR3 is 15 residues. The CDR3 reads CASSQNRGRSEKLFF. Here the CDR3 DNA reads TGTGCCAGCAGCCAGAACAGGGGGCGCAGTGAAAAACTGTTTTTT.

The chain is built from TRBV14 and TRBJ2-5, with 8 bases matching TRBD2. V was clipped by 0 bases and J by 7 bases; unmatched bases: 7. CDR1 is SGHDN and CDR2 is FVKESK in the germline V gene. This CDR3 spans 15 amino acids. The CDR3 loop is CASSQDSAGGGTQYF. The CDR3 DNA sequence: TGTGCCAGCAGCCAAGATTCGGCGGGGGGAGGGACCCAGTACTTC. Combining the CDR3 with reference TRBV14 and TRBJ2-5 gives the whole variable domain EAGVTQFPSHSVIEKGQTVTLRCDPISGHDNLYWYRRVMGKEIKFLLHFVKESKQDESGMPNNRFLAERTGGTYSTLKVQPAELEDSGVYFCASSQDSAGGGTQYFGPGTRLLVL.

CDR3 region: CASSTLVLAGGLSSYNEQFF. The DNA for the CDR3 is TGTGCCAGTAGTACGCTGGTGCTAGCGGGGGGCCTGAGCTCCTACAATGAGCAGTTCTTC. The chain joins TRBV19 to TRBJ2-1; 11 bases are a match to TRBD2. This CDR3 contains 20 residues. Germline CDR1 reads LNHDA; CDR2 reads SQIVND (reference sequence). V was pared by 4 bases and J by 0 bases, with 14 bases of the junction left unmatched.

In its sample, this clone was seen once. The rearrangement uses TRBV6-6 and TRBJ1-5; 9 bases are shared with TRBD1. V was pared by 6 bases and J by 4 bases, with 7 bases of the junction left unmatched. Germline CDR1 is MNHNY and CDR2 is SVGAGI (reference sequence). The CDR3 is made up of 15 amino acids. In nucleotides, the CDR3 is TGTGCCAGCAGACCCGGGACAGGGTTTAATCAGCCCCAGCATTTT. Residues: CASRPGTGFNQPQHF.

The chain couples TRBV23-1 to TRBJ1-4, with D possibly TRBD1 on 6 matching bases. TRBV23-1 is marked as an open reading frame, function uncertain. V was shortened by 0 bases and J by 7 bases, with 21 bases between the two germline ends. The CDR3 length is 18 residues. The CDR3 coding sequence is TGCGCCAGCAGTCAATCCCCCGCGGGGGGCGTCATTCGTGAAAAACTGTTTTTT. Translating gives CASSQSPAGGVIREKLFF.

With regard to this clone: The junction shows a germline mismatch at one end, possibly a read error. J is TRBJ1-1 and V is TRBV6-5; no clear D. Germline CDR1 is MNHEY and CDR2 is SVGAGI. The CDR3 sequence is 11 residues long. CDR3 coding DNA: TGTGCCAGCACCGACGGAGAGCCGACTATCTTT. This sequence encodes CASTDGEPTIF.

J is TRBJ2-1 and V is TRBV5-1; perhaps TRBD2 as D (5 bases). The V gene lost 4 bases and the J gene lost 4 bases, with 9 bases spanning the gap. Germline CDR1 is SGHRS and CDR2 is YFSETQ. CDR3 size: 13 residues. CDR3 in amino acids: CASSKDLYNEQFF. The CDR3 region has the DNA TGCGCCAGCAGCAAGGACTTATACAATGAGCAGTTCTTC.

This chain uses TRBV12-5 with TRBJ1-2; no firm D call. The CDR3 is made up of 13 amino acids. The V gene's germline CDR1 is LGHNT and CDR2 FRNRAP. Trimming left V 6 bases short and J 8 bases short, with 16 bases between. The CDR3 bases are TGTGCTAGTGGGTACACGTTAGAGGTCGGCTACACCTTC. This translates into CASGYTLEVGYTF.

Ten or more counts support this clone. The rearrangement links TRBV6-5 to TRBJ1-6; a possible D gene is TRBD1 (6 bases). Germline CDR1 is MNHEY and CDR2 is SVGAGI. The CDR3 extends over 14 amino acids. V was cut by 7 bases and J by 7 bases, with 14 bases left in between. CDR3 sequence reads: CASTQTGVNSPLHF. As DNA, the CDR3 is TGTGCCAGCACTCAGACAGGAGTGAATTCACCCCTCCACTTT.